A single sample gave rise to the 10 T cell receptor beta chains below, sequenced in a study of blood T cell repertoires in COVID-19. Generated by immunoSEQ multiplex PCR, the TCRdb table keeps only in-frame clones and is missing some. The sample consists of approximately 25,000 clones, about 81% of them appearing once. The sequenced sample was peripheral blood. These receptors all come from a woman in her 70s with COVID-19, enrolled during active disease.

The chain combines TRBV19 with TRBJ1-2; TRBD1 matches at 9 bases. Germline assignment: CDR1 LNHDA and CDR2 SQIVND (reference sequence). The CDR3 extends over 14 amino acids. V trimming: 4 bases; J trimming: 4 bases; junction bases outside the gene matches: 4. CDR3 sequence: CASSNGQGTYGYTF. As DNA, the CDR3 is TGTGCCAGTAGTAACGGACAGGGGACCTATGGCTACACCTTC.

This clone was recorded once. The J gene is TRBJ1-6, the V gene TRBV6-4; 8 nucleotides match TRBD1. The CDR3 consists of 14 residues. Looked up from germline, CDR1 is MRHNA and CDR2 is SNTAGT. Germline trimming cut 6 bases from V and 10 bases from J; bases unmatched to any gene: 8. The CDR3 bases are TGTGCCAGCAGAGCACGACAGGGGTCATCACCCCTCCACTTT. This sequence encodes CASRARQGSSPLHF.

The CDR3 is CASSQGQGEAYEQYF. The CDR3 coding sequence is TGTGCCAGCAGCCAGGGACAGGGGGAGGCGTACGAGCAGTACTTC. V and J are TRBV6-5 and TRBJ2-7; TRBD1 matches 11 bases. V was pared by 6 bases and J by 4 bases, with 8 bases of the junction left unmatched. The CDR3 sequence is 15 residues long. Per the germline V gene, CDR1 is MNHEY and CDR2 is SVGAGI.

This clone appeared a few times. The gene calls are TRBV19 and TRBJ2-6; D is possibly TRBD2 (6 bases). Germline assignment: CDR1 LNHDA and CDR2 SQIVND (reference sequence). This CDR3 contains 15 residues. The V end was cut by 4 bases, the J end by 0 bases, with 7 bases between. The CDR3 coding sequence is TGTGCCAGTAGTAGGCGGGGCTCTGGGGCCAACGTCCTGACTTTC. Translating gives CASSRRGSGANVLTF.

This chain connects TRBV7-9 to TRBJ1-2; maybe TRBD1 (6 bases). The CDR3 spans 14 residues. The ends were cut back, 7 bases at V and 1 base at J, with 13 bases in the middle. The germline gives CDR1 SEHNR, CDR2 FQNEAQ (reference sequence). This CDR3 reads CASNRDILNYGYTF. The CDR3 coding sequence is TGTGCCAGCAATAGGGACATACTTAACTATGGCTACACCTTC.

This clone showed up just a few times. This rearrangement joins TRBV10-2 to TRBJ1-6; 7 bases fit TRBD1. Germline V gene sequence: CDR1 WSHSY, CDR2 SAAADI. The CDR3 has 14 amino acids. V gave up 6 bases and J gave up 6 bases; unmatched junction bases: 5. CDR3 nucleotide sequence: TGCGCCAGCAGCACCAGGGGGACTAATTCACCCCTCCACTTT. The encoded protein is CASSTRGTNSPLHF.

The V call is TRBV11-2, the J call TRBJ1-3; 8 bases line up with TRBD1. CDR3 length: 15 residues. The germline V gene encodes CDR1 SGHAT and CDR2 FQNNGV. The junction had 3 bases not matched to a gene; V was cut back by 4 bases and J by 1 base. The CDR3 DNA reads as TGTGCCAGCAGCTCCTACAGGGGGTCTGGAAACACCATATATTTT. It translates to CASSSYRGSGNTIYF.

The chain combines TRBV2 with TRBJ1-6; D gene uncertain. The germline gives CDR1 SNHLY, CDR2 FYNNEI. This CDR3 comprises 15 residues. Trimming stripped 4 bases from V and 7 bases from J, with 14 bases between. The DNA for the CDR3 is TGTGCCAGCAGTGGACACCTGGGTAGGAATTCACCCCTCCACTTT. Translating gives CASSGHLGRNSPLHF.

The chain uses TRBV11-2 and TRBJ1-6; 7 bases line up with TRBD1. Unmatched junction bases numbered 11, after V lost 1 base and J lost 14 bases. The germline gives CDR1 SGHAT, CDR2 FQNNGV. CDR3 length: 15 amino acids. CDR3: CASSLVSGGHRALHF. The CDR3 nucleotides read TGTGCCAGCAGCTTAGTGTCAGGGGGTCATCGGGCCCTCCACTTT.

The CDR3 here is CANLRGGSDNEQFF. The CDR3 nucleotides read TGTGCCAACTTGAGGGGGGGGTCGGACAATGAGCAGTTCTTC. The V call is TRBV27, the J call TRBJ2-1, with D possibly TRBD2 on 7 matching bases. CDR1 MNHEY and CDR2 SMNVEV come from the germline V gene (reference sequence). Trimming removed 10 bases at V and 5 bases at J, with 18 bases between. The CDR3 is made up of 14 amino acids.